Following are 10 T cell receptor beta chains from one sample sequenced in a study of cytomegalovirus exposure and HLA in healthy donors. The PCR had 60 Vbeta and 13 Jbeta primers. Only in-frame clones appear in the TCRdb table, and some are missing; sequencing was by immunoSEQ multiplex PCR. The table has roughly 87,000 clones, about 85% seen once. The sample comprised PBMCs. Every receptor here comes from a woman aged 40-49 years in good health and CMV-seropositive.

The gene calls are TRBV27 and TRBJ2-1, with 9 bases fitting TRBD1. The V segment lost 5 bases and the J segment 9 bases; nucleotides outside the gene matches: 11. Germline CDR1 and CDR2: MNHEY and SMNVEV (reference sequence). CDR3 size: 15 residues. The CDR3 coding sequence is TGTGCCAGCAGTCCGCCGGGACAGGGATGGGGTGAGCAGTTCTTC. It translates to CASSPPGQGWGEQFF.

The V gene is TRBV15, the J gene TRBJ2-5; D perhaps matches TRBD2 (6 bases). CDR3 length: 14 residues. Germline assignment: CDR1 LNHNV and CDR2 YYDKDF (reference sequence). The germline V and J ends were trimmed by 4 bases and 4 bases, with 13 bases remaining between them. CDR3 bases: TGTGCCACCAGCAAAGGAGGGGCTGGAGAGACCCAGTACTTC. Protein sequence: CATSKGGAGETQYF.

About this clone: Distinct nucleotide sequences in the sample also encode this CDR3. The chain combines TRBV5-4 with TRBJ1-2; perhaps TRBD1 as D (5 bases). This CDR3 has 15 residues. The V gene's germline CDR1 is SGHNT and CDR2 YYREEE (reference sequence). The V and J ends lost 2 bases and 6 bases respectively, with 17 bases between them. The CDR3 protein is CASSFAPGVEDGYTF. The CDR3 bases are TGTGCCAGCAGCTTCGCGCCGGGGGTCGAGGATGGCTACACCTTC.

By share of the sample, this clone is medium-sized. The V and J genes are TRBV7-2 and TRBJ1-1; TRBD1 might be the D (6 bases). The CDR3 extends over 17 amino acids. CDR1 and CDR2 (germline): SGHTA, FQGNSA. The V gene lost 5 bases and the J gene lost 4 bases, with 23 bases spanning the gap. CDR3 in DNA: TGTGCCAGCAGCCTAGGTGTTACGGGGGGCGGGAGCACTGAAGCTTTCTTT. It encodes CASSLGVTGGGSTEAFF.

V gene TRBV6-1 combines with J gene TRBJ1-1, with D hard to call. CDR3 length equals 12 residues. V was trimmed by 0 bases and J by 10 bases, leaving 9 bases between them. From germline, CDR1 is MNHNS and CDR2 SASEGT. For the CDR3, the DNA is TGTGCCAGCAGTGAAGCCTTAGGAGGAGCTTTCTTT. It encodes CASSEALGGAFF.

The rearrangement uses TRBV9 and TRBJ2-2, with 7 nucleotides matching TRBD2. The CDR3 sequence is 15 residues long. The germline V gene has CDR1 SGDLS and CDR2 YYNGEE. The ends lost 0 bases at V and 6 bases at J; junction bases unmatched: 5. CDR3 amino acids: CASSVGWEGAGELFF. The DNA for the CDR3 is TGTGCCAGCAGCGTAGGATGGGAGGGCGCCGGGGAGCTGTTTTTT.

This chain uses TRBV27 with TRBJ1-2; 9 bases line up with TRBD1. The junction had 6 bases not matched to a gene; V was cut back by 6 bases and J by 4 bases. Germline values: CDR1 MNHEY, CDR2 SMNVEV (reference sequence). The CDR3 runs 14 residues. CDR3 DNA: TGTGCCAGCAGCGTGGACAGGGGTAGCTATGGCTACACCTTC. Amino acid sequence: CASSVDRGSYGYTF.

The rearrangement links TRBV10-3 to TRBJ1-5; D uncertain. The germline V and J ends were trimmed by 2 bases and 3 bases, with 8 bases remaining between them. This CDR3 spans 14 amino acids. Germline loops: CDR1 ENHRY, CDR2 SYGVKD. The CDR3: CAISEGSNNQPQHF. Written as DNA, the CDR3 is TGTGCCATCAGTGAGGGGAGCAACAATCAGCCCCAGCATTTT.

This chain joins TRBV18 and TRBJ2-3; TRBD2 is a possible D gene (5 bases). V lost 3 bases to trimming and J lost 2 bases, with 12 bases between them. The CDR3 sequence is 15 residues long. From germline, CDR1 is KGHSH and CDR2 LQKENI. CDR3 in amino acids: CASSPETGYTDTQYF. The DNA of the CDR3 is TGTGCCAGCTCACCCGAAACGGGGTACACAGATACGCAGTATTTT.

The chain carries TRBV27 and TRBJ2-2, with TRBD2 identical over 14 bases. The junction had 8 bases not matched to a gene; V was cut back by 5 bases and J by 9 bases. The CDR3 runs 16 residues. The germline gives CDR1 MNHEY, CDR2 SMNVEV (reference sequence). The CDR3, as DNA: TGTGCCAGCAGTCTCACGGGACTAGCGGGGGTGAGGGAGCTGTTTTTT. Protein product: CASSLTGLAGVRELFF.